This T cell receptor (beta chain) was sequenced during a study of shared clonotypes between healthy human individuals. Whole-study findings and limits: Researchers found naive subsets generally carried larger estimated richness than memory subsets.

Germline-derived CDR1 and CDR2 are GTSNPN and SVGIG (reference sequence). CDR3 length: 15 amino acids. Trimming removed 3 bases at V and 2 bases at J, with 14 bases between. A single count supports this clone. The antigen is undetermined. CD45RO-negative cells were positively selected for CCR7, leaving out terminally differentiated effector memory CD45RA+ cells. Under the authors' procedure: There were no quality scores in the junction-only immunoSEQ sequences, so filtering differed. Data came from immunoSEQ multiplex PCR; TCRdb stores just in-frame clones and leaves some out. Clone size and V and J calls were adopted from that table, with D and trimming inferred from the DNA. The table records some 2,000,000 clones, about 95% of them present only once.

The sequenced sample was naive CD8+ T cells sorted from blood. The sequence derives from a man aged 18 to 29 in good health. This rearrangement joins TRBV30 to TRBJ2-1; D is perhaps TRBD2 (6 bases). The CDR3 reads CAWRPRERAYNEQFF. CDR3 DNA: TGTGCCTGGAGGCCCCGGGAGCGGGCCTACAATGAGCAGTTCTTC.